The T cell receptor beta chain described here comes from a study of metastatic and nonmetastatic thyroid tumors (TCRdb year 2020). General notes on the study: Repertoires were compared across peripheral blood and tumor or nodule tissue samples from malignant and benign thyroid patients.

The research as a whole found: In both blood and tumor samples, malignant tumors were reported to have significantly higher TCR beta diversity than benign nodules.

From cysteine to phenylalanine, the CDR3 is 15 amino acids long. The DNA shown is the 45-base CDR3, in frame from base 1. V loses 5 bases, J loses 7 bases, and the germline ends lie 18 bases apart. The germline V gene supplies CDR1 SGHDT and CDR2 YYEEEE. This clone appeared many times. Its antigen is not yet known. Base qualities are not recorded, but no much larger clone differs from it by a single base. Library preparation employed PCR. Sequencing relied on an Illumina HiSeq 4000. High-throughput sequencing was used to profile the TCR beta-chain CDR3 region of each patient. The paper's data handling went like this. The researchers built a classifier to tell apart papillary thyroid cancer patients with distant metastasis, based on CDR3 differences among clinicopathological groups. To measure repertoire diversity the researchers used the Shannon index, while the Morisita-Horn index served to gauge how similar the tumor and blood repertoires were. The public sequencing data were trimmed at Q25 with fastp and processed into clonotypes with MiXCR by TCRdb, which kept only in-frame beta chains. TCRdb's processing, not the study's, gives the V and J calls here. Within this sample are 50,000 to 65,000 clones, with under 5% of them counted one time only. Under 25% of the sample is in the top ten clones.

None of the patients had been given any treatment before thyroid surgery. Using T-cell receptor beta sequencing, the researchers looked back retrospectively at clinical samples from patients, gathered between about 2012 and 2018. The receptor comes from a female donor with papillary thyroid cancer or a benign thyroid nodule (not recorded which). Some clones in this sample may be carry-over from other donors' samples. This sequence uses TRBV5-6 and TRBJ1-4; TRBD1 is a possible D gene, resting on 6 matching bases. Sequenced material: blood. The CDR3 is CASSKEQGVGEKLFF. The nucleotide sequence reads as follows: TGTGCCAGCAGTAAAGAACAGGGTGTGGGTGAAAAACTGTTTTTT.